Presented here are 21 T cell receptor beta chains from one specimen sequenced in a study of metastatic and nonmetastatic thyroid tumors. TCRdb reanalyzed the PCR reads via MiXCR. The sample gives some 34,000 clones, over 15% of which show up once; about 4.4% is in the top ten. Before thyroid surgery, none of the patients had received any treatment. Sequenced sample: blood. These receptors all stem from a female donor with papillary thyroid cancer or a benign thyroid nodule (not recorded which). Some clones in this sample may be carry-over from other donors' samples.

Worth noting for this clone: The conserved final phenylalanine or tryptophan is absent from the CDR3, which likely points to a read error. The chain carries TRBV7-6 and TRBJ2-1; 9 nucleotides agree with TRBD2. The V gene end was trimmed by 5 bases and the J gene end by 1 base; junction bases not matched to a gene: 6. Germline V gene sequence: CDR1 SGHVS, CDR2 FNYEAQ. The length of the CDR3 is 16 residues. The CDR3 DNA is TGTGCCAGCAGCGGCGCGGGAGGGTCGTCCTACAATGAGCAGTTCCTC. It specifies CASSGAGGSSYNEQFL.

This clone appeared many times. This chain links TRBV20-1 with TRBJ2-6; D remains unclear. Germline-derived CDR1 and CDR2 are DFQATT and SNEGSKA (reference sequence). Trimming stripped 2 bases from V and 0 bases from J, with 5 bases between. This CDR3 contains 14 residues. The DNA of the CDR3 is TGCAGTGCTAGAAGGAGCTCTGGGGCCAACGTCCTGACTTTC. It specifies CSARRSSGANVLTF.

This clone was seen many times. The V call is TRBV5-1, the J call TRBJ1-1, with TRBD1 as a possible D gene (5 bases). V lost 0 bases and J lost 0, with 9 bases in between. Germline assignment: CDR1 SGHRS and CDR2 YFSETQ. The CDR3 totals 15 residues. The CDR3 region is CASSLEEGLNTEAFF. The DNA of the CDR3 is TGCGCCAGCAGCTTGGAGGAGGGGCTGAACACTGAAGCTTTCTTT.

This clone appeared many times. This sequence joins TRBV11-2 and TRBJ1-2; a possible D gene is TRBD1 (6 bases). CDR3 length: 13 amino acids. The germline V gene has CDR1 SGHAT and CDR2 FQNNGV. The V gene lost 8 bases and the J gene lost 8 bases, with 18 bases spanning the gap. Written as DNA, the CDR3 is TGTGCCAGCTCCGGCAGGGGTAAACTAGGCTACACCTTC. Residues: CASSGRGKLGYTF.

This clone counts as medium-sized. V and J are TRBV5-1 and TRBJ2-7; 11 bases map to TRBD1. J was trimmed by 4 bases and V by 1 base; bases with no gene match: 4. CDR1 and CDR2 from the germline V gene are SGHRS and YFSETQ. CDR3 size: 15 residues. The CDR3 sequence: CASSLSGTGGYEQYF. CDR3 nucleotides: TGCGCCAGCAGCTTGAGCGGGACAGGGGGGTACGAGCAGTACTTC.

This clone was recorded many times. A much larger clone differs by one base, so this may be a read error. The V call is TRBV3-1, the J call TRBJ2-5; possibly TRBD1 or TRBD2 for D (7 bases each). Germline values: CDR1 LGHDT, CDR2 YNNKEL (reference sequence). Trimming removed 4 bases from V and 9 bases from J, with 21 bases in between. The CDR3 is made up of 15 amino acids. The chain's CDR3 is CASSPGGRGSKAQYF. The CDR3, as DNA: TGTGCCAGCAGCCCGGGGGGCAGGGGGTCGAAGGCCCAGTACTTC.

This clone has a count of ten or more. The chain employs TRBV7-3 and TRBJ2-1; 8 bases line up with TRBD1. V shed 5 bases, J shed 2 bases, and the junction held 2 bases outside the gene matches. In germline, CDR1 is SGHTA, CDR2 FQGTGA. The CDR3 has 14 amino acids. The DNA for the CDR3 is TGTGCCAGCAGCGGGACAGGAACCTACAATGAGCAGTTCTTC. Translation: CASSGTGTYNEQFF.

This clone has a count of ten or more. The V and J genes are TRBV20-1 and TRBJ2-1; the D is unclear. The CDR3 extends over 10 amino acids. V dropped 3 bases and J dropped 10 bases, with 7 bases sitting between them. Germline loops: CDR1 DFQATT, CDR2 SNEGSKA (reference sequence). The CDR3 nucleotides are TGCAGTGCTAGTGTCCGAGAGCAGTTCTTC. This translates into CSASVREQFF.

This clone was found many times. The chain links TRBV10-3 to TRBJ2-7, with D maybe TRBD2 (5 bases). V lost 8 bases and J lost 2, with 13 bases in between. CDR3 size: 13 residues. CDR1 and CDR2 from the germline V gene are ENHRY and SYGVKD. CDR3 in amino acids: CAIGSAETYEQYF. The DNA of the CDR3 is TGTGCCATCGGGTCAGCGGAGACCTACGAGCAGTACTTC.

This clone was recorded many times. The J gene is TRBJ1-2, the V gene TRBV6-1, with D tentatively TRBD1 (5 bases). The CDR3 totals 15 residues. The ends were cut back, 6 bases at V and 3 bases at J, with 17 bases in the middle. Per the germline V gene, CDR1 is MNHNS and CDR2 is SASEGT. In DNA form, the CDR3 reads TGTGCCAGCAGACGGAAAACCGGGACCGACTATGGCTACACCTTC. It codes for CASRRKTGTDYGYTF.

This clone is medium-sized within its sample. The chain employs TRBV6-1 and TRBJ2-7; 11 bases align to TRBD2. The CDR3 covers 15 residues. The J segment lost 1 base and the V segment lost 6 bases, leaving 5 bases of the junction unmatched. Per the germline V gene, CDR1 is MNHNS and CDR2 is SASEGT. CDR3 loop: CASSYLAGGSYEQYF. The CDR3 coding sequence is TGTGCCAGCAGCTACCTAGCGGGGGGATCCTACGAGCAGTACTTC.

This clone was observed many times. The rearrangement links TRBV9 to TRBJ1-2; 8 positions match TRBD1. The CDR3 contains 20 residues. After removal of 0 bases from V and 5 bases from J, the junction contained 21 bases not matched to a gene. Germline V gene data show CDR1 as SGDLS and CDR2 as YYNGEE. CDR3 sequence reads: CASSVGGSRQGKGALYGYTF. In DNA form, the CDR3 reads TGTGCCAGCAGCGTAGGGGGGTCCCGACAGGGGAAGGGGGCTTTGTATGGCTACACCTTC.

This clone was counted ten times or more. The chain is built from TRBV20-1 and TRBJ1-2; 10 positions agree with TRBD1. Germline V gene sequence: CDR1 DFQATT, CDR2 SNEGSKA (reference sequence). There are 16 residues in the CDR3. Trimming cost V 6 bases and J 0 bases; bases outside gene matches: 10. The CDR3 DNA follows: TGCAGTGCAACACCGGGACAGGGGACTGCTAACTATGGCTACACCTTC. It encodes CSATPGQGTANYGYTF.

This clone came up many times. The sample carries other DNA sequences with the same CDR3. V usage is TRBV6-1 and J usage is TRBJ2-5, with 9 nucleotides matching TRBD2. Germline-derived CDR1 and CDR2 are MNHNS and SASEGT. This CDR3 is 16 amino acids long. V shed 0 bases and J 4 bases; nucleotides not matched to a gene: 6. The CDR3 reads CASSEASSGVRETQYF. CDR3 nucleotides: TGTGCCAGCAGTGAAGCTTCTAGCGGGGTGCGAGAGACCCAGTACTTC.

This clone was counted at least ten times. V usage is TRBV5-5 and J usage is TRBJ2-5, with 16 bases lining up with TRBD2. Germline V gene lookup returns CDR1 SGHKS and CDR2 YYEKEE (reference sequence). The CDR3 extends over 17 amino acids. The V segment lost 6 bases and the J segment 5 bases; nucleotides outside the gene matches: 10. CDR3 coding DNA: TGTGCCAGCATCCCTGGGACTAGCGGGGGGGCCCTGGAGACCCAGTACTTC. It specifies CASIPGTSGGALETQYF.

Regarding this clone: A junction boundary mismatches the germline segment, possibly from a read error. The rearrangement joins TRBV11-1 to TRBJ2-7; D may be TRBD2 (6 bases). The CDR3 loop spans 16 amino acids. Per the germline V gene, CDR1 is SGHAT and CDR2 is FQDESV (reference sequence). The CDR3 here is CASSFLACSHPYEHYF. CDR3 nucleotides: TGTGCCAGCAGCTTTCTAGCGTGCTCCCATCCGTACGAGCATTACTTC.

This clone has ten or more counts. The chain has TRBV12-3 or TRBV12-4 and TRBJ2-5, with D unclear. The CDR3 has 13 amino acids. Trimming cost V 3 bases and J 3 bases, with 8 bases left between them. The CDR3 coding sequence is TGTGCCAGCAGTTTGTCGACGGAAGAGACCCAGTACTTC. This codes for CASSLSTEETQYF.

In this sample, this clone turned up many times. The chain links TRBV29-1 to TRBJ1-3, with D uncertain. The V end was cut by 7 bases, the J end by 3 bases, with 7 bases between. The germline V gene has CDR1 SQVTM and CDR2 ANQGSEA. CDR3 length equals 11 residues. The CDR3 region has the DNA TGCAGCGCGAGGGATGGAAACACCATATATTTT. It codes for CSARDGNTIYF.

The sample holds many counts of this clone. CDR3 protein: CASSLAGLAGTTDTQYF. Here the CDR3 DNA reads TGTGCCAGCAGCTTAGCCGGCCTAGCGGGGACCACAGATACGCAGTATTTT. The chain joins TRBV7-2 to TRBJ2-3; the match to TRBD2 covers 9 bases. The CDR3 runs to 17 residues. The ends lost 0 bases at V and 2 bases at J; junction bases unmatched: 6. CDR1 and CDR2 (germline): SGHTA, FQGNSA.

This clone was recorded at least ten times. The chain couples TRBV5-1 to TRBJ2-1; 12 bases align to TRBD2. The length of the CDR3 is 16 residues. Per the germline V gene, CDR1 is SGHRS and CDR2 is YFSETQ. V was pared by 5 bases and J by 0 bases, with 3 bases of the junction left unmatched. CDR3 sequence: CASSGLAGFSYNEQFF. The CDR3 DNA follows: TGCGCCAGCAGTGGACTAGCGGGATTCTCCTACAATGAGCAGTTCTTC.

By its share, this clone is medium-sized. This sequence joins TRBV12-3 or TRBV12-4 and TRBJ2-7, with D possibly being TRBD1 (5 bases). With 5 bases removed from V and 0 bases from J, the gap between germline ends came to 17 bases. This CDR3 has 16 residues. The CDR3 region is CASSQVRAGSSYEQYF. Written as DNA, the CDR3 is TGTGCCAGCAGTCAGGTCAGGGCCGGCAGCTCCTACGAGCAGTACTTC.